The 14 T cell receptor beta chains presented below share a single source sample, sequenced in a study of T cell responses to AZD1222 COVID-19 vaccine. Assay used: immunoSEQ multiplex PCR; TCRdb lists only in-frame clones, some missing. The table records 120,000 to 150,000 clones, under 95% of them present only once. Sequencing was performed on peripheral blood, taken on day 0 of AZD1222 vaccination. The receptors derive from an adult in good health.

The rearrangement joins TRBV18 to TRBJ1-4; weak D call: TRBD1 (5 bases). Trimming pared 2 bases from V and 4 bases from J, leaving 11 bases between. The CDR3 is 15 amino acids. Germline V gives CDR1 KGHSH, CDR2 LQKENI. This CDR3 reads CASSPRERGNEKLFF. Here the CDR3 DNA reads TGTGCCAGCTCACCAAGGGAGAGGGGTAATGAAAAACTGTTTTTT.

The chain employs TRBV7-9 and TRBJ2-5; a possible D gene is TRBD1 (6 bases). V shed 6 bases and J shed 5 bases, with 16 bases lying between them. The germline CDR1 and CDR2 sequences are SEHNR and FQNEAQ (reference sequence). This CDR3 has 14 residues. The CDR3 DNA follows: TGTGCCAGCAGGAGAACCGGGACATATGAGACCCAGTACTTC. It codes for CASRRTGTYETQYF.

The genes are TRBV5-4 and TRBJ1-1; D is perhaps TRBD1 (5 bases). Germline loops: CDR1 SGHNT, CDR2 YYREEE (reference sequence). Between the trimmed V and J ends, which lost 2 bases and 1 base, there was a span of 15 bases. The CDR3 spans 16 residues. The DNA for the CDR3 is TGTGCCAGCAGCTTAGACCCTAGGGGCCGGAACACTGAAGCTTTCTTT. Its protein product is CASSLDPRGRNTEAFF.

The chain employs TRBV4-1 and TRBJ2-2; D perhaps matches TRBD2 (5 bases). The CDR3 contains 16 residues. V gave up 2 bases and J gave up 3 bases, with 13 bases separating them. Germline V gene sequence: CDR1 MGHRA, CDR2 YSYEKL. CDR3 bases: TGCGCCAGCAGCCAAAGCGAGGGTAGGGACACCGGGGAGCTGTTTTTT. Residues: CASSQSEGRDTGELFF.

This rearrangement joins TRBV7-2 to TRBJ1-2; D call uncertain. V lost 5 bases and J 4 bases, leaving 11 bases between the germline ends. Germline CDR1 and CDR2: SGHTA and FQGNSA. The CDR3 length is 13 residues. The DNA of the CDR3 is TGTGCCAGCAGCCCCCCCCCGGTCTATGGCTACACCTTC. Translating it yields CASSPPPVYGYTF.

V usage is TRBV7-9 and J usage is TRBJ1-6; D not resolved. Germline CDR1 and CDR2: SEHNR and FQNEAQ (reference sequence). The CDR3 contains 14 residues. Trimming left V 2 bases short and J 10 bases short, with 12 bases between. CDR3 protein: CASSLRGSGSPLHF. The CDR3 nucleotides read TGTGCCAGCAGCTTACGTGGATCGGGGTCACCCCTCCACTTT.

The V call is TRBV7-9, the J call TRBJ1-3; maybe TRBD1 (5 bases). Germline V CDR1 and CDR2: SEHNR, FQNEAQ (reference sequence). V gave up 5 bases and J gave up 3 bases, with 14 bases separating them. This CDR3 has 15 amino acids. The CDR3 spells CASSLIGDGGNTIYF. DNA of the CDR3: TGTGCCAGCAGCCTGATAGGGGATGGTGGAAACACCATATATTTT.

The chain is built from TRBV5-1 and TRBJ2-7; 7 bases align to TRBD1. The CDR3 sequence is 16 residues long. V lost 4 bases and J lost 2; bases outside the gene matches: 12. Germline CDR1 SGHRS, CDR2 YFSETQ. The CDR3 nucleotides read TGCGCCAGCAGCCCCCAGACAGGGAAAAGGACCTACGAGCAGTACTTC. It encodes CASSPQTGKRTYEQYF.

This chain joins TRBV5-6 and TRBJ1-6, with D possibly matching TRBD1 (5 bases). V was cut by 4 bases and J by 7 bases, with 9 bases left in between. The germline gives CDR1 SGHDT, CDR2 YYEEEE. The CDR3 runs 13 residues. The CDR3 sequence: CASSLGENSPLHF. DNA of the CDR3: TGTGCCAGCAGCCTGGGGGAGAATTCACCCCTCCACTTT.

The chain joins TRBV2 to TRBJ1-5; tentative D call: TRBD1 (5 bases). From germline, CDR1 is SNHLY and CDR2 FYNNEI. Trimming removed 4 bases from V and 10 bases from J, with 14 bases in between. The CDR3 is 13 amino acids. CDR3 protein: CASSVDSRDPQHF. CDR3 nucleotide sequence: TGTGCCAGCAGTGTCGACTCGAGGGACCCCCAGCATTTT.

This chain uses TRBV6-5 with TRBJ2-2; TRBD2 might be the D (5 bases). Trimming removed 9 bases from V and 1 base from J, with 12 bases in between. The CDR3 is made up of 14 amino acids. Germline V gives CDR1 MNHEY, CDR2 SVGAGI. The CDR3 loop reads CASAEGRNTGELFF. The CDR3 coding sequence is TGTGCCAGTGCTGAGGGCAGGAACACCGGGGAGCTGTTTTTT.

Written as DNA, the CDR3 is TGTGCCAGCAGCTTAGGCGGGGGGATACAAGAGACCCAGTACTTC. Protein sequence: CASSLGGGIQETQYF. The chain links TRBV7-9 to TRBJ2-5, with 8 bases aligning to TRBD2. Germline V gene lookup returns CDR1 SEHNR and CDR2 FQNEAQ (reference sequence). V was clipped by 1 base and J by 2 bases; unmatched bases: 3. CDR3 size: 15 residues. Full variable domain (outside the CDR3, taken from reference TRBV7-9 and TRBJ2-5): DTGVSQNPRHKITKRGQNVTFRCDPISEHNRLYWYRQTLGQGPEFLTYFQNEAQLEKSRLLSDRFSAERPKGSFSTLEIQRTEQGDSAMYLCASSLGGGIQETQYFGPGTRLLVL.

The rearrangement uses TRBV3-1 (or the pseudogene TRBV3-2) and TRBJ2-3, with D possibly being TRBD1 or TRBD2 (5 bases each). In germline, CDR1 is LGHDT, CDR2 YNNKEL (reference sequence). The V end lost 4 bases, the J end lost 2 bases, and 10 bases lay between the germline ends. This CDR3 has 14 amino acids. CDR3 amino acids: CASSPWGSTDTQYF. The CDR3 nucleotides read TGTGCCAGCAGCCCCTGGGGGTCCACAGATACGCAGTATTTT.

Here the CDR3 reads CASSGLAGHRSTDTQYF. CDR3 DNA sequence: TGCGCCAGCAGCGGACTAGCGGGGCACCGTAGCACAGATACGCAGTATTTT. The chain has TRBV4-3 and TRBJ2-3, with TRBD2 matching over 12 bases. V shed 5 bases and J 0 bases; nucleotides not matched to a gene: 6. CDR1 is LGHNA, CDR2 YSLEER, per germline. The CDR3 is made up of 17 amino acids.